This T cell receptor beta chain was sequenced for a study of T cells in tumors and immune-related adverse events (dated by TCRdb to about 2021). V sheds 4 bases and J sheds 11 bases, leaving 18 bases between their ends. According to the germline V gene, CDR1 reads SGHAT and CDR2 reads FQNNGV. The CDR3 has 14 amino acids, counting the end cysteine and phenylalanine. Kept here is only the CDR3 DNA, which spans 42 bases and is read in frame from base 1. The treatment or condition label of this sample denotes: nivolumab (PD-1 blockade) given before sampling. The DNeasy Blood and Tissue Kit was used to extract DNA from formalin-fixed paraffin-embedded specimens. In the case of this clone: Its specific antigen is unknown. No base quality information exists; no much larger clone differs at one position.

The immunoSEQ assay was used to amplify and sequence the TCR beta locus, producing bulk TCR Vbeta CDR3 data. The authors' analysis ran thus. CDR3s were excluded if they were non-productive, were shorter than 7 amino acids, or did not start with C or end with F/W. Analysis was limited to specimens with at least 1000 reads, and clonotypes were defined at the amino acid level. Clonality was computed as 1 minus Pielou's evenness. To equalize library sizes, abundance-weighted random subsampling with replacement was performed 100 times so that 95% confidence intervals could be reported. Repertoire overlap was quantified using the Morisita overlap index, and the top 40 clones per specimen were examined for overlap with the irAE. This immuneACCESS table, as held by TCRdb, lists in-frame sequences with V and J called but not all clones. Of the missing ones, under half trace to an unresolved V gene in checked studies; the others have no known cause. V, J and clone size were drawn from that table, and D and trimming were deduced from the DNA. This sample comprises about 20,000 clones, around 90% of them detected only once. Of the sample, around 1.3% falls within the top ten clones.

This TCR was sampled from a female donor with metastatic renal cell carcinoma. This material consisted of lymph node tissue, taken from a patient treated with anti-PD-1 therapy. The V and J segments used are TRBV11-2 and TRBJ2-1, and the D gene may be TRBD2, 5 bases matching. The bases read TGTGCCAGCAGCTCTTACGGGGATGTGGGTAAGCAGTTCTTC. This is translated as CASSSYGDVGKQFF. Joined to the reference TRBV11-2 and TRBJ2-1 proteins, this CDR3 gives the full variable domain: EAGVAQSPRYKIIEKRQSVAFWCNPISGHATLYWYQQILGQGPKLLIQFQNNGVVDDSQLPKDRFSAERLKGVDSTLKIQPAKLEDSAVYLCASSSYGDVGKQFFGPGTRLTVL.